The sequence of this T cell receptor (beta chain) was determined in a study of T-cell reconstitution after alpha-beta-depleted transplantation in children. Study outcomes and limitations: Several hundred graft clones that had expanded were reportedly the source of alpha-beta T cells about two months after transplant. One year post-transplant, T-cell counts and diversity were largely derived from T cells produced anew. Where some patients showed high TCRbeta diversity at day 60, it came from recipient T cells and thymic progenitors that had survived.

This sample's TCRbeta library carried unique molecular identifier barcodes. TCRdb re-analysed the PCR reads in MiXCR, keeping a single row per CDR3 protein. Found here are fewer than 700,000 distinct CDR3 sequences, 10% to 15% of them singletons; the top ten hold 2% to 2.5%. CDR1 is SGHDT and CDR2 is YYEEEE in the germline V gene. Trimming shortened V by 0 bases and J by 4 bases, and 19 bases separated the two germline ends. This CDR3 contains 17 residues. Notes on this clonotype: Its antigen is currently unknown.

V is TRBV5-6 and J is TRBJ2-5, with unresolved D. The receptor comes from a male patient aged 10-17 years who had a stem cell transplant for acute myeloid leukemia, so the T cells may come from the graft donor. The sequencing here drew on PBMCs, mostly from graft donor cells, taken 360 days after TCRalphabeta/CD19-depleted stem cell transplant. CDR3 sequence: CASSLALLSRMAETQYF. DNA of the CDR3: TGTGCCAGCAGCTTGGCCTTATTAAGTAGAATGGCAGAGACCCAGTACTTC.